These T cell receptor beta chains were read from a single sample in a study of blood T cell repertoires in COVID-19. Here immunoSEQ multiplex PCR was the method, and the copy in TCRdb shows in-frame clones only, minus some. This table has approximately 200,000 clones, more than 75% appearing once. Material for sequencing was peripheral blood. The receptors originated from a person aged 65 to 85 with COVID-19, enrolled during active disease. Both conserved end residues are part of each CDR3. The D gene is left open where the match is weak. Clone size appears in some rows only: once, few, many, or a class for an expanded clone.

size: NA; J: TRBJ2-7; D: TRBD2; V: TRBV5-1; DNA: TGCGCCAGCAGCTATGGGGGGACTAGCGGGAAATACGAGCAGTACTTC; CDR3: CASSYGGTSGKYEQYF
size: once; J: TRBJ1-3; D: NA; V: TRBV5-1; DNA: TGCGCCAGCAGCTTGGAGGGGGGAAACACCATATATTTT; CDR3: CASSLEGGNTIYF
size: NA; J: TRBJ1-5; D: NA; V: TRBV4-3; DNA: TGCGCCAGCAGCCAAGGTCTGGGGCGCAATCAGCCCCAGCATTTT; CDR3: CASSQGLGRNQPQHF
size: NA; J: TRBJ2-7; D: NA; V: TRBV5-1; DNA: TGCGCCAGCAGCGCTTTAGGGAGCTCCTACGAGCAGTACTTC; CDR3: CASSALGSSYEQYF
size: NA; J: TRBJ1-5; D: TRBD1; V: TRBV18; DNA: TGTGCCAGCTCACCAACAGGGGGAGGGGATCAGCCCCAGCATTTT; CDR3: CASSPTGGGDQPQHF
size: NA; J: TRBJ2-7; D: TRBD2; V: TRBV19; DNA: TGTGCCAGTAGTATAGGGCCGGGGACTATCTACGAGCAGTACTTC; CDR3: CASSIGPGTIYEQYF
size: once; J: TRBJ2-5; D: TRBD1; V: TRBV3-1/TRBV3-2; DNA: TGTGCCAGCAGCCAACTCGGACAGGCCTTGGGGGCCCAGTACTTC; CDR3: CASSQLGQALGAQYF
size: NA; J: TRBJ2-1; D: NA; V: TRBV6-2/TRBV6-3; DNA: TGTGCCAGCAGTTACTGGGGGCGCTCCTACAATGAGCAGTTCTTC; CDR3: CASSYWGRSYNEQFF
size: NA; J: TRBJ2-5; D: TRBD2; V: TRBV5-8; DNA: TGTGCCAGCAGCCTGGGAAGCGGGGGGGTGTACCAAGAGACCCAGTACTTC; CDR3: CASSLGSGGVYQETQYF
size: NA; J: TRBJ2-7; D: TRBD2; V: TRBV5-1; DNA: TGCGCCAGCAGCTTGGGGGCTAGCGGGAGCTCCTACGAGCAGTACTTC; CDR3: CASSLGASGSSYEQYF
size: NA; J: TRBJ1-5; D: NA; V: TRBV11-2; DNA: TGTGCCAGCAGCTTAGTGGGAGGGGTTGATCAGCCCCAGCATTTT; CDR3: CASSLVGGVDQPQHF
size: NA; J: TRBJ1-4; D: TRBD1; V: TRBV6-5; DNA: TGTGCCAGCAGTTACACCAGGACAGGAGTTAATGAAAAACTGTTTTTT; CDR3: CASSYTRTGVNEKLFF
size: NA; J: TRBJ2-5; D: TRBD1; V: TRBV5-5; DNA: TGTGCCAGCAGCTTGGTTGGGACAGGGAAACAGACCCAGTACTTC; CDR3: CASSLVGTGKQTQYF
size: NA; J: TRBJ1-4; D: NA; V: TRBV29-1; DNA: TGCAGCGTTGGAAGAGGGACTAATGAAAAACTGTTTTTT; CDR3: CSVGRGTNEKLFF